Here is one TCR delta chain with its context. What it recognizes is unknown. The data originate from a study of Vδ1+ human thymocytes. The study, taken as a whole, reports: Thymic TRG and TRD repertoires appeared highly polyclonal.

Sequences come from RNA converted to cDNA by reverse transcription. Multiplex PCR used pooled V-gene forward primers and a constant-region reverse primer to amplify CDR3s. TCRdb re-identified clones in the multiplex PCR reads via CATT. The sample yields roughly 55,000 delta-chain clones, roughly 15% seen once. V was cut by 1 base and J by 0 bases, with 27 bases left in between. CDR3 size: 21 residues. CDR1 and CDR2 (germline): TSWWSYY, QGS. This TCR was recovered from a boy younger than two who had congenital heart surgery. The sample taken for sequencing was Vdelta1+ gamma-delta thymocytes from the thymus. The sample's subset: FACS-sorted CD3+ TCRalphabeta- TCRVdelta1+ TCRVdelta2- thymocytes. The chain employs TRDV1 and TRDJ1; a possible D gene is TRDD2 (8 bases). CDR3 in DNA: TGTGCTCTTGGGGAACCCTCCCACTTCCTACGGCTGGGGGTTTACACCGATAAACTCATCTTT. It yields the protein CALGEPSHFLRLGVYTDKLIF.